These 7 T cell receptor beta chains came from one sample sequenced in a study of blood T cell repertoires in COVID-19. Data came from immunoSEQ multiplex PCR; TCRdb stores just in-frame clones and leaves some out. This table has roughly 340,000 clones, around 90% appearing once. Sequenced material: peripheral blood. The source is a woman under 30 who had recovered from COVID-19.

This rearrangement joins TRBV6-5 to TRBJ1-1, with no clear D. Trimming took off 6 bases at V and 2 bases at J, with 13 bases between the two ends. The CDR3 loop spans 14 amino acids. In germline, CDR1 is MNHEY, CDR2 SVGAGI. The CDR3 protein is CASSLRQINTEAFF. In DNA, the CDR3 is TGTGCCAGCAGCCTTAGACAAATTAACACTGAAGCTTTCTTT.

CDR3 sequence reads: CASSLPGGVTDTQYF. The CDR3 nucleotides are TGTGCCAGCAGTTTACCGGGGGGGGTCACAGATACGCAGTATTTT. The chain uses TRBV27 and TRBJ2-3; 8 bases map to TRBD2. CDR3 length equals 15 residues. The V segment lost 2 bases and the J segment 2 bases; nucleotides outside the gene matches: 3. Germline CDR1 reads MNHEY; CDR2 reads SMNVEV (reference sequence).

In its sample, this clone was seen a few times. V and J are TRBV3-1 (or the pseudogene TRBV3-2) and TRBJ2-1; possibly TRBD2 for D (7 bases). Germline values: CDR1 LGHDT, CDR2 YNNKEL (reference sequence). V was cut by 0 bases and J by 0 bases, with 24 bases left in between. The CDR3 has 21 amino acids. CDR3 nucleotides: TGTGCCAGCAGCCAAGATTGGAGGGGGAGCGGGGAGGGTCGCTCCTACAATGAGCAGTTCTTC. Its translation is CASSQDWRGSGEGRSYNEQFF.

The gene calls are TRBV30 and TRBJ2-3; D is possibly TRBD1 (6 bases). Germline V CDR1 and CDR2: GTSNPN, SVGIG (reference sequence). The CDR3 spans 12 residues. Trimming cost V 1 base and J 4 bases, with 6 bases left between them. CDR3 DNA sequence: TGTGCCTGGAGTGAGGGGGCAGATACGCAGTATTTT. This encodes CAWSEGADTQYF.

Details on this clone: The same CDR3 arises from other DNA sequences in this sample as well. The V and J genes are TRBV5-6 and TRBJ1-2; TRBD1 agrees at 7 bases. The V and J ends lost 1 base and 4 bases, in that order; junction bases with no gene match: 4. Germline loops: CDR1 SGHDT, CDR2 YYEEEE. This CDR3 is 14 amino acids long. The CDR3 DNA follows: TGTGCCAGCAGCTTGCCGGGACAGAGCTATGGCTACACCTTC. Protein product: CASSLPGQSYGYTF.

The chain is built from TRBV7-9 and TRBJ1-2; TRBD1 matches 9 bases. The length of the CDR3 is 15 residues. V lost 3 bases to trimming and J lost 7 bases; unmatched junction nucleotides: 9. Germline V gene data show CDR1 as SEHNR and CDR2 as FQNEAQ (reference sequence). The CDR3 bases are TGTGCCAGCAGCTTTGGGACAGGGTTGACGAGTGGCTACACCTTC. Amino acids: CASSFGTGLTSGYTF.

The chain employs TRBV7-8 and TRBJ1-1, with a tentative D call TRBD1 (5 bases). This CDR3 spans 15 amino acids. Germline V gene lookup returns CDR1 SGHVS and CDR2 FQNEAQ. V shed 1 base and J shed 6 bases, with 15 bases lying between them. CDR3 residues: CASSLGGLGHPEAFF. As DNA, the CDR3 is TGTGCCAGCAGCTTAGGGGGACTAGGCCACCCTGAAGCTTTCTTT.